Listed below are T cell receptor beta chains from one sample, sequenced in a study of control samples from healthy donors and cancer patients. Using immunoSEQ multiplex PCR, the repertoire was profiled, and TCRdb retains in-frame clones only, with some absent. The data hold some 110,000 clones, with over 90% observed a single time. Sequenced: blood. These receptors all come from a man younger than 40 in good health. Both conserved end residues are part of each CDR3. A D gene is named only where the DNA matches it firmly. For some rows the clone size is stated as once, few or many, or as a class when expanded; others skip it.

J: TRBJ2-1
D: .
V: TRBV6-4
size: few
DNA: TGTGCCAGCAGTGACCTCGGCGGCAATGAGCAGTTCTTC
CDR3: CASSDLGGNEQFF

J: TRBJ2-2
D: .
V: TRBV3-1/TRBV3-2
size: .
DNA: TGTGCCAGCACCCCCTTCGGCGGCAACTCGAACACCGGGGAGCTGTTTTTT
CDR3: CASTPFGGNSNTGELFF

J: TRBJ1-2
D: .
V: TRBV2
size: .
DNA: TGTGCCAGCAGAATACAGGGATTTGGCTACACCTTC
CDR3: CASRIQGFGYTF

J: TRBJ1-2
D: .
V: TRBV6-6
size: .
DNA: TGTGCCAGCAGTTACAGGGGCGAGGGGAAAGGGGCGACCTTC
CDR3: CASSYRGEGKGATF

J: TRBJ2-1
D: TRBD2
V: TRBV5-6
size: .
DNA: TGTGCCAGCAGCTTGCGACGCGGGGGGTACTACAATGAGCAGTTCTTC
CDR3: CASSLRRGGYYNEQFF

J: TRBJ2-6
D: .
V: TRBV5-5
size: .
DNA: TGTGCCAGCAGCTTATCAGACTCTGGGGCCAACGTCCTGACTTTC
CDR3: CASSLSDSGANVLTF

J: TRBJ1-4
D: .
V: TRBV6-5
size: .
DNA: TGTGCCAGCATGGGGGGGTCAACTAATGAAAAACTGTTTTTT
CDR3: CASMGGSTNEKLFF

J: TRBJ2-1
D: .
V: TRBV20-1
size: .
DNA: TGCAGTGCTAAAAAGGCCGGGAGCCAGTTCTTC
CDR3: CSAKKAGSQFF

J: TRBJ1-5
D: .
V: TRBV6-6
size: .
DNA: TGTGCCAGCAGGCGGGAGGGAGATCAGCCCCAGCATTTT
CDR3: CASRREGDQPQHF

J: TRBJ1-1
D: TRBD1
V: TRBV5-6
size: .
DNA: TGTGCCAGCAGGCCGTTGCGGACAGGTTCTATGAACACTGAAGCTTTCTTT
CDR3: CASRPLRTGSMNTEAFF

J: TRBJ2-3
D: TRBD2
V: TRBV4-2
size: .
DNA: TGTGCCAGCAGCCAAGATCTCTGGGGGGACTACCTCACAGATACGCAGTATTTT
CDR3: CASSQDLWGDYLTDTQYF

J: TRBJ1-4
D: TRBD1
V: TRBV6-5
size: .
DNA: TGTGCCAGCATGGAACAGGGGGAGTGGAACGAAAAACTGTTTTTT
CDR3: CASMEQGEWNEKLFF

J: TRBJ1-2
D: .
V: TRBV4-1
size: .
DNA: TGCGCCAGCAGGGGCGGGGCGAACTATGGCTACACCTTC
CDR3: CASRGGANYGYTF

J: TRBJ2-3
D: TRBD2
V: TRBV10-2
size: once
DNA: TGCGCCAGCAGTGAGGGACTAGCCGACACAGATACGCAGTATTTT
CDR3: CASSEGLADTDTQYF

J: TRBJ1-3
D: TRBD1
V: TRBV5-1
size: .
DNA: TGCGCCAGCAGTGTACAGGGGGCAGCTGGAAACACCATATATTTT
CDR3: CASSVQGAAGNTIYF

J: TRBJ1-1
D: TRBD1
V: TRBV28
size: few
DNA: TGTGCCAGCAGTTCGATAGCACAGGGGGCGAACACTGAAGCTTTCTTT
CDR3: CASSSIAQGANTEAFF

J: TRBJ2-1
D: TRBD1
V: TRBV19
size: .
DNA: TGTGCCAGTAGTACGGGGACAGTATACAATGAGCAGTTCTTC
CDR3: CASSTGTVYNEQFF

J: TRBJ1-1
D: .
V: TRBV7-2
size: .
DNA: TGTGCCAGCAGCTCCCACAGGGTGGGCGGCACTGAAGCTTTCTTT
CDR3: CASSSHRVGGTEAFF

J: TRBJ1-1
D: .
V: TRBV18
size: .
DNA: TGTGCCAGCTCACCGCAGGGATCTAACACTGAAGCTTTCTTT
CDR3: CASSPQGSNTEAFF

J: TRBJ2-3
D: TRBD2
V: TRBV27
size: once
DNA: TGTGCCAACTTCCCTAGCGGGGGCCCTTTAGCCACAGATACGCAGTATTTT
CDR3: CANFPSGGPLATDTQYF

J: TRBJ1-1
D: .
V: TRBV5-1
size: .
DNA: TGCGCCAGCAGCTTGGGTCTGAACACTGAAGCTTTCTTT
CDR3: CASSLGLNTEAFF

J: TRBJ2-4
D: TRBD1
V: TRBV7-2
size: .
DNA: TGTGCCAGCAGCTTAGGGTACGGGGACAGGGGATTTCGACTATACTTC
CDR3: CASSLGYGDRGFRLYF

J: TRBJ1-5
D: .
V: TRBV7-2
size: few
DNA: TGTGCCAGCAGCTTAGTAGGGCCAGGTAGCAATCAGCCCCAGCATTTT
CDR3: CASSLVGPGSNQPQHF

J: TRBJ1-6
D: TRBD1
V: TRBV18
size: .
DNA: TGTGCCAGCTCACTGGGACAGGGTGATAATTCACCCCTCCACTTT
CDR3: CASSLGQGDNSPLHF

J: TRBJ1-6
D: .
V: TRBV5-6
size: .
DNA: TGTGCCAGCAGCTTTGTCGGCAGGGGTGATTCACCCCTCCACTTT
CDR3: CASSFVGRGDSPLHF

J: TRBJ2-7
D: .
V: TRBV27
size: .
DNA: TGTGCCACCTCCCTATCGGGAGTCTCCTACGAGCAGTACTTC
CDR3: CATSLSGVSYEQYF

J: TRBJ2-5
D: .
V: TRBV12-5
size: .
DNA: TGTGCTAGTCAGGGCGGCCAAGAGACCCAGTACTTC
CDR3: CASQGGQETQYF